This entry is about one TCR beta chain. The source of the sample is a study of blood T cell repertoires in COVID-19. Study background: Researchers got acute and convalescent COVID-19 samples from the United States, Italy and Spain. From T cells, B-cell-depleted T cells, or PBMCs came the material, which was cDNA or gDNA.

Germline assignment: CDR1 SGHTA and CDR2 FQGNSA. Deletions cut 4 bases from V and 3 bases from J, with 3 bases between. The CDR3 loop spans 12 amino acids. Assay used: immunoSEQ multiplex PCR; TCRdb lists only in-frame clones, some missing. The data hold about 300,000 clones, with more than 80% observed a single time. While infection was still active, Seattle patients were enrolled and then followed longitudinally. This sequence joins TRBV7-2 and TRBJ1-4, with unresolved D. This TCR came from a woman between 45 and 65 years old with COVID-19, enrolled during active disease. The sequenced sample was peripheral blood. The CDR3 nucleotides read TGTGCCAGCAGCTCCGCTAATGAAAAACTGTTTTTT. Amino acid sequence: CASSSANEKLFF.